Sequencing of this T cell receptor beta chain was carried out in a study of identical twins. Study-wide points: Where beta out-of-frame sequences were concerned, excess twin sharing was weaker.

V was pared by 7 bases and J by 2 bases, with 10 bases between. This CDR3 spans 13 amino acids. Per germline, CDR1 SEHNR and CDR2 FQNEAQ (reference sequence). From the 5' RACE reads, TCRdb called clonotypes with MiXCR, one entry per CDR3 protein. The top ten hold around 7.1% of the sample, which has 300,000 or so distinct CDR3 sequences, just under 9.5% seen once. This clonotype was counted many times. Its matching antigen is unknown. This same sample was also part of a study on yellow fever vaccine responses in identical twins.

The V call is TRBV7-9, the J call TRBJ2-3; D is unclear. This TCR was sampled from a woman between 18 and 29 years old in good health. Sequenced material: CD8+ T cells sorted from blood. DNA of the CDR3: TGTGCCAGCACCCCTACAGCCACAGATACGCAGTATTTT. It specifies CASTPTATDTQYF.